The clone carrying this TCR beta chain has only a few counts. The antigen is undetermined. This record comes from a study of identical twins. Study results and caveats: Analyses of zero insertions could, in part, be confounded by invariant MAIT and iNKT cells. Insertions ran lower in abundant cord blood beta clonotypes, though not in memory repertoires.

V gave up 3 bases and J gave up 4 bases; unmatched junction bases: 5. CDR3 size: 15 residues. Germline V gene lookup returns CDR1 DFQATT and CDR2 SNEGSKA (reference sequence). A universal primer binding site was introduced by template switching. The final cDNA contained unique molecular identifiers. TCRdb redid the calling of the 5' RACE reads with MiXCR, one entry per CDR3 protein. This sample carries 400,000 or so distinct CDR3 sequences, approximately 8.8% of them seen once, and the ten largest clones take about 8.1%. The source is a woman in her forties or fifties in good health. The gene calls are TRBV20-1 and TRBJ2-1; TRBD2 matches at 11 bases. The sequenced sample was naive T cells sorted from blood. The CDR3 nucleotides read TGCAGTGCTAGGAAGACTAGCGGGATTTACAATGAGCAGTTCTTC. It encodes CSARKTSGIYNEQFF.